The source of this T cell receptor beta chain is a study of T-cell reconstitution after alpha-beta-depleted transplantation in children. Study results and limitations: Approximately two months post-transplant, alpha-beta T cells reportedly originated from several hundred expanded graft clones. One year post-transplant, T-cell counts and diversity were largely derived from T cells produced anew. Surviving recipient T cells and intrathymic progenitors accounted for some patients' high TCRbeta diversity at day 60.

A library of TCRbeta sequences, prepared with unique molecular identifiers, was generated. Each CDR3 protein gets one entry after TCRdb re-called the PCR reads with MiXCR. Altogether 200,000 to 300,000 distinct CDR3 sequences are present, more than 20% being singletons, with the ten largest covering roughly 5%. Details on this clonotype: Its antigen is not known.

Sequenced material: PBMCs, mostly from graft donor cells, taken 360 days after TCRalphabeta/CD19-depleted stem cell transplant. The source is a female patient aged 2-10 years who had a stem cell transplant for congenital amegakaryocytic thrombocytopenia, so the T cells may come from the graft donor.

Here the CDR3 reads CASSRVGEAGELFF. CDR3 bases: TGTGCCAGCAGCCGTGTGGGAGAGGCCGGGGAGCTGTTTTTT. The chain is built from TRBV16 and TRBJ2-2; D is perhaps TRBD2 (5 bases). CDR3 length equals 14 residues. Between the trimmed V and J ends, which lost 4 bases and 6 bases, there was a span of 12 bases. Germline CDR1 KGHSY, CDR2 FQNENV. Full variable domain (missing parts from reference TRBV16 and TRBJ2-2): GEEVAQTPKHLVRGEGQKAKLYCAPIKGHSYVFWYQQVLKNEFKFLISFQNENVFDETGMPKERFSAKCLPNSPCSLEIQATKLEDSAVYFCASSRVGEAGELFFGEGSRLTVL.